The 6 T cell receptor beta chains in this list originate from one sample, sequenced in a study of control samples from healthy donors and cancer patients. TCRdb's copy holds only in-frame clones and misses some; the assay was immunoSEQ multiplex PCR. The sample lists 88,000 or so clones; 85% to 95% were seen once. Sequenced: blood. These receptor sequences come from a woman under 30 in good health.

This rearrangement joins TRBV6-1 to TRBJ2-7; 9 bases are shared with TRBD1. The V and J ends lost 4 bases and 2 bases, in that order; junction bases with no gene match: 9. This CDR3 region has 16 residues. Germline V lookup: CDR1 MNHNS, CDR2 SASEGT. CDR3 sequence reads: CASSAWDRVGAYEQYF. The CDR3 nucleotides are TGTGCCAGCAGTGCATGGGACAGGGTGGGGGCCTACGAGCAGTACTTC.

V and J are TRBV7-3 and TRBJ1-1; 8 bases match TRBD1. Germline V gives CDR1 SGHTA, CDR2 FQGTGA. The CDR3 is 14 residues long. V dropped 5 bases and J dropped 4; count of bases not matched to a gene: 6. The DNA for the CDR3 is TGTGCCAGCAGCCCCCCCACAGGGGGCACTGAAGCTTTCTTT. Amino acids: CASSPPTGGTEAFF.

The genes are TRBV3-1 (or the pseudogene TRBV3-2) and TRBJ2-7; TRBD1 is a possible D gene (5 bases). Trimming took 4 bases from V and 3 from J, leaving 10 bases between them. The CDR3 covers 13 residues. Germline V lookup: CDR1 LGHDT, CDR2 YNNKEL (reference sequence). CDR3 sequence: CASSLTGSYEQYF. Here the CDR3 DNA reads TGTGCCAGCAGCCTAACAGGCAGCTACGAGCAGTACTTC.

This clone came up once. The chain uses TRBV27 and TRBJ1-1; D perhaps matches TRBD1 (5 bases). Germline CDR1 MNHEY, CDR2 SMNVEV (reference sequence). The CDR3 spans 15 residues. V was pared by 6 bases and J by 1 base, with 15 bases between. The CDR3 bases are TGTGCCAGCAGACTGGCGGGAACAGGGAACACTGAAGCTTTCTTT. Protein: CASRLAGTGNTEAFF.

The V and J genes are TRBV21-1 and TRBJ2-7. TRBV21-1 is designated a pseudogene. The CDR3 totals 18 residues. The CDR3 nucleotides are TGTGCCAGCAGCAAAAGAGGCCCAGGCACGATGTATCACTACGAGCAGTACTTC. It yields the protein CASSKRGPGTMYHYEQYF.

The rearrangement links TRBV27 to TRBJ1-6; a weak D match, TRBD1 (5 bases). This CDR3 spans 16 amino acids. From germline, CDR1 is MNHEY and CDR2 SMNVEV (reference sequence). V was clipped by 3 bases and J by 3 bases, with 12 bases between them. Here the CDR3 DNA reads TGTGCCAGCAGTTTCTGGGGGGAGATCTATAATTCACCCCTCCACTTT. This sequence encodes CASSFWGEIYNSPLHF.